This entry concerns a single TCR beta chain. The source of the sample is a study of blood T cell repertoires in COVID-19. The repertoire was sequenced with immunoSEQ multiplex PCR; TCRdb's copy has only in-frame clones and lacks some. The sample has some 75,000 clones, roughly 88% seen once; the top ten hold approximately 3%. This CDR3 has 16 residues. Germline lookup yields CDR1 LNHDA and CDR2 SQIVND (reference sequence). Trimming took 3 bases from V and 4 from J, leaving 16 bases between them. Sequenced: peripheral blood. This TCR came from a man between 65 and 79 years old with active or convalescent COVID-19. The gene calls are TRBV19 and TRBJ2-1, with D maybe TRBD2 (6 bases). CDR3 loop: CASSILGLSLYNEQFF. DNA of the CDR3: TGTGCCAGTAGTATCTTGGGACTCAGCCTTTACAATGAGCAGTTCTTC.